This is a list of T cell receptor beta chains from one sample in a study of blood T cell repertoires in COVID-19. Assay: immunoSEQ multiplex PCR; the TCRdb copy retains only in-frame clones and omits some. Of about 360,000 clones detected, roughly 90% appear once; the ten largest clones hold under 8.5%. Material: peripheral blood. The receptors come from a woman aged 60-75 years with COVID-19, enrolled during active disease. The CDR3 runs from the conserved cysteine through the conserved F or W. The D gene is left open where the match is weak. Rows may omit the clone size; those that give it use once, few, many or a size class.

j_gene | d_gene | abundance | v_gene | CDR3nt | CDR3aa
TRBJ2-1 | TRBD2 | - | TRBV7-9 | TGTGCCAGCAGCTCTAGCGGGGCCTACAATGAGCAGTTCTTC | CASSSSGAYNEQFF
TRBJ2-4 | TRBD1 | - | TRBV19 | TGTGCCAGTAGTACCAGACAGGGCCGGGGCAAAAACATTCAGTACTTC | CASSTRQGRGKNIQYF
TRBJ2-3 | TRBD2 | - | TRBV3-1/TRBV3-2 | TGTGCCAGCAGCCAAGGCGGGAGTGGCACAGATACGCAGTATTTT | CASSQGGSGTDTQYF
TRBJ1-2 | - | - | TRBV4-1 | TGCGCCAGCAGCCAAGGCCTTGCAGGGGCGAACTATGGCTACACCTTC | CASSQGLAGANYGYTF
TRBJ2-7 | TRBD1 | - | TRBV12-3/TRBV12-4 | TGTGCCAGCAGCCCGGACAGGGGCGAGCAGTACTTC | CASSPDRGEQYF
TRBJ1-1 | TRBD1 | few | TRBV5-1 | TGCGCCAGCAGCCCCAATGGGGACAGTTCGAACACTGAAGCTTTCTTT | CASSPNGDSSNTEAFF
TRBJ1-1 | - | - | TRBV30 | TGTGCCTGGAGTTTAGCAGGGGAGATCACTGAAGCTTTCTTT | CAWSLAGEITEAFF
TRBJ1-2 | TRBD1 | - | TRBV7-9 | TGTGGAGTAGGGGACAGGACAATTTCGGCTAACTATGGCTACACCTTC | CGVGDRTISANYGYTF
TRBJ2-2 | TRBD2 | - | TRBV9 | TGTGCCAGCAGCCTCCCATCGGGGACTAGCGGGGGCCCGAACACCGGGGAGCTGTTTTTT | CASSLPSGTSGGPNTGELFF
TRBJ1-3 | - | - | TRBV5-1 | TGCGCCAGCAGCTCCAGCCCCGGACAGGGAAACACCATATATTTT | CASSSSPGQGNTIYF
TRBJ1-6 | TRBD1 | - | TRBV7-2 | TGTGCCAGCAGCTTAGCGGGAAGGGGACAGGGTAGTTCACCCCTCCACTTT | CASSLAGRGQGSSPLHF
TRBJ2-3 | TRBD1 | - | TRBV4-1 | TGCGCCAGCAGCCAGGGGGACAGGGGGCGAGGAGATACGCAGTATTTT | CASSQGDRGRGDTQYF
TRBJ2-6 | TRBD1 | - | TRBV9 | TGTGCCAGCAGCCTCCAGTGGGACAGGGCTTTAATTGGGGCCAACGTCCTGACTTTC | CASSLQWDRALIGANVLTF
TRBJ2-5 | TRBD2 | - | TRBV6-5 | TGTGCCAGCACAGCCCTAGCGGCGCCGGAAGAGACCCAGTACTTC | CASTALAAPEETQYF
TRBJ2-3 | TRBD1 | - | TRBV4-1 | TGCGCCAGCAGCCCAAACAGGGGGGATACGCAGTATTTT | CASSPNRGDTQYF